This T cell receptor beta chain appears in the sequencing data of a study of radiotherapy plus CTLA-4 blockade in lung cancer. Libraries were prepared by immunoSEQ multiplex PCR; TCRdb keeps only in-frame clonotypes and omits some of them. The table lists just over 14,000 clones, 72% of them singletons. The V gene end was trimmed by 3 bases and the J gene end by 4 bases; junction bases not matched to a gene: 11. The CDR3 covers 16 residues. Germline CDR1 is SNHLY and CDR2 is FYNNEI. As regards this clone: What it binds is unknown.

Study-level results: TCR clones originating in tumors grew in number in blood after radiotherapy plus ipilimumab.

Treatment of patients with chemo-refractory metastatic non-small-cell lung cancer consisted of focal radiation plus CTLA-4 blockade with ipilimumab. The sequence was obtained from a human donor with non-small cell lung cancer whose response to radiotherapy plus ipilimumab could not be evaluated. The input for sequencing was peripheral blood, taken from a patient treated with radiotherapy plus ipilimumab. The chain uses TRBV2 and TRBJ1-1; TRBD1 matches at 7 bases. The CDR3 loop is CASSEGFGTETTEAFF. In nucleotides, the CDR3 is TGTGCCAGCAGTGAGGGTTTTGGGACAGAAACCACTGAAGCTTTCTTT.